These 22 T cell receptor beta chains were all obtained from the same sample, sequenced in a study of shared clonotypes between healthy human individuals. The method was immunoSEQ multiplex PCR; TCRdb's version includes in-frame clones alone and lacks a portion of them. The sample has about 480,000 clones, almost 80% seen once. Sequenced: PBMCs. These receptors were taken from a middle-aged woman in good health. Some clones in this sample may be carry-over from other donors' samples.

This chain uses TRBV28 with TRBJ2-7; D is possibly TRBD1 (6 bases). Trimming took 3 bases from V and 3 from J, leaving 12 bases between them. The CDR3 length is 14 residues. Per the germline V gene, CDR1 is MDHEN and CDR2 is SYDVKM. CDR3 bases: TGTGCCAGCAGTTTGCCAGGGACAAACTACGAGCAGTACTTC. Translation: CASSLPGTNYEQYF.

The count of this clone is one. This chain links TRBV2 with TRBJ2-7, with no clear D. Trimming left V 8 bases short and J 4 bases short, with 15 bases between. The germline V gene encodes CDR1 SNHLY and CDR2 FYNNEI. The CDR3 extends over 13 amino acids. The CDR3 here is CASEADLTYEQYF. In DNA form, the CDR3 reads TGTGCCAGCGAAGCAGACCTCACATACGAGCAGTACTTC.

CDR3 DNA: TGTGCCAGCAGCTTTAACAGGGGAAGGAACACCGGGGAGCTGTTTTTT. Translated, it gives CASSFNRGRNTGELFF. The V call is TRBV5-5, the J call TRBJ2-2; 7 bases agree with TRBD1. J gave up 1 base and V 2 bases, and 5 bases lay outside the gene matches. Germline V gene data show CDR1 as SGHKS and CDR2 as YYEKEE (reference sequence). This CDR3 is built from 16 residues. The entire variable domain, with the rest obtained from reference TRBV5-5 and TRBJ2-2, is as follows: DAGVTQSPTHLIKTRGQQVTLRCSPISGHKSVSWYQQVLGQGPQFIFQYYEKEERGRGNFPDRFSARQFPNYSSELNVNALLLGDSALYLCASSFNRGRNTGELFFGEGSRLTVL.

For this clone: At the DNA level, this CDR3 is encoded by other sequences in the same sample as well. The CDR3 bases are TGCGCCAGCAGCTTACTGGACAGTATGAACACTGAAGCTTTCTTT. Amino acid sequence: CASSLLDSMNTEAFF. This chain connects TRBV5-1 to TRBJ1-1, with TRBD1 as a possible D gene (6 bases). Germline loops: CDR1 SGHRS, CDR2 YFSETQ. V dropped 2 bases and J dropped 0 bases, with 11 bases sitting between them. This CDR3 has 15 amino acids.

This chain links TRBV30 with TRBJ2-7, with 8 bases aligning to TRBD1. CDR1 and CDR2 from the germline V gene are GTSNPN and SVGIG (reference sequence). This CDR3 spans 11 amino acids. Losses at the gene ends were 5 bases for V and 3 bases for J; bases not matched to a gene: 0. This CDR3 reads CAWDRGYEQYF. CDR3 DNA sequence: TGTGCCTGGGACAGGGGCTACGAGCAGTACTTC.

This clone came up once. The chain couples TRBV7-9 to TRBJ2-3; no reliable D call. Trimming pared 1 base from V and 2 bases from J, leaving 7 bases between. Germline CDR1 SEHNR, CDR2 FQNEAQ (reference sequence). This CDR3 has 14 amino acids. CDR3 DNA: TGTGCCAGCAGCTTAGTTGACCCCACAGATACGCAGTATTTT. Protein: CASSLVDPTDTQYF.

The V and J genes are TRBV18 and TRBJ1-4; TRBD1 matches 8 bases. V shed 2 bases and J 7 bases; nucleotides not matched to a gene: 3. Germline V gene lookup returns CDR1 KGHSH and CDR2 LQKENI. This CDR3 is 14 amino acids long. The CDR3 protein is CASSPRQGIEKLFF. The DNA of the CDR3 is TGTGCCAGCTCACCAAGACAGGGGATTGAAAAACTGTTTTTT.

The chain recombines TRBV7-2 with TRBJ2-7; no firm D call. This CDR3 contains 13 residues. Germline-derived CDR1 and CDR2 are SGHTA and FQGNSA. The V end was cut by 2 bases, the J end by 2 bases, with 7 bases between. The CDR3 protein is CASSLPGTYEQYF. In DNA form, the CDR3 reads TGTGCCAGCAGCTTACCTGGGACCTACGAGCAGTACTTC.

Regarding this clone: A much larger clone lies one base from this, so it may be a read error. The chain couples TRBV4-2 to TRBJ2-2; a possible D gene is TRBD2 (6 bases). Germline assignment: CDR1 LGHNA and CDR2 YNFKEQ. The CDR3 totals 16 residues. V lost 1 base to trimming and J lost 2 bases, with 11 bases between them. CDR3 sequence (DNA): TGTGCCAGCAGCCAAGGGTGGACTATTAACACCGGGGAGCTGTTTTTT. Encoded protein: CASSQGWTINTGELFF.

To note about this clone: Other nucleotide sequences from this sample produce the same CDR3. The chain recombines TRBV18 with TRBJ2-7; D is uncertain. This CDR3 is 12 amino acids long. Trimming stripped 3 bases from V and 4 bases from J, with 7 bases between. The germline V gene encodes CDR1 KGHSH and CDR2 LQKENI. The CDR3 region is CASSPLGYEQYF. The DNA for the CDR3 is TGTGCCAGCTCACCTCTCGGATACGAGCAGTACTTC.

This clone was seen a single time. V usage is TRBV30 and J usage is TRBJ2-7, with TRBD2 identical over 8 bases. CDR1 and CDR2 (germline): GTSNPN, SVGIG (reference sequence). V was pared by 1 base and J by 2 bases, with 13 bases of the junction left unmatched. CDR3 length: 17 amino acids. CDR3 nucleotide sequence: TGTGCCTGGAGTGGGGATAGCGGGATATTAGGGGCCTACGAGCAGTACTTC. Residues: CAWSGDSGILGAYEQYF. The entire variable domain, with the rest obtained from reference TRBV30 and TRBJ2-7, is as follows: SQTIHQWPATLVQPVGSPLSLECTVEGTSNPNLYWYRQAAGRGLQLLFYSVGIGQISSEVPQNLSASRPQDRQFILSSKKLLLSDSGFYLCAWSGDSGILGAYEQYFGPGTRLTVT.

The rearrangement uses TRBV10-3 and TRBJ1-1, with D possibly TRBD1 on 6 matching bases. The CDR3 loop spans 15 amino acids. Germline assignment: CDR1 ENHRY and CDR2 SYGVKD. The V end lost 3 bases, the J end lost 11 bases, and 22 bases lay between the germline ends. CDR3 nucleotides: TGTGCCATCAGTGATCGGGACAAAGGGCCCCTTACCGCTTTCTTT. As protein: CAISDRDKGPLTAFF.

This clone came up a few times. The CDR3 here is CASSQDPGQGGDTQYF. CDR3 sequence (DNA): TGTGCCAGCAGCCAAGACCCAGGACAGGGTGGAGATACGCAGTATTTT. This chain connects TRBV4-2 to TRBJ2-3, with 8 bases matching TRBD1. The CDR3 runs to 16 residues. With 0 bases clipped from V and 5 bases from J, the junction kept 7 bases outside the gene matches. Germline V gene data show CDR1 as LGHNA and CDR2 as YNFKEQ.

The chain uses TRBV19 and TRBJ2-3; the match to TRBD2 covers 11 bases. Trimming cost V 7 bases and J 3 bases; bases outside gene matches: 9. CDR1 and CDR2 from the germline V gene are LNHDA and SQIVND (reference sequence). The CDR3 has 16 amino acids. CDR3 bases: TGTGCCAGTACTGCGGTAGCGGGAGGGCGAACAGATACGCAGTATTTT. Its protein is CASTAVAGGRTDTQYF.

The chain joins TRBV25-1 to TRBJ2-3, with D uncertain. Trimming took 3 bases from V and 1 from J, leaving 14 bases between them. The CDR3 extends over 16 amino acids. Germline CDR1 and CDR2: MGHDK and SYGVNS. In DNA form, the CDR3 reads TGTGCCAGCAGTGAGCCTCTGTTGGTTGGCACAGATACGCAGTATTTT. Protein: CASSEPLLVGTDTQYF.

CDR3 in amino acids: CASSQTSYGSIYNEQFF. The CDR3 DNA follows: TGTGCCAGCAGCCAAACCTCGTACGGGAGTATATACAATGAGCAGTTCTTC. The chain employs TRBV4-2 and TRBJ2-1; the D gene is possibly TRBD2 (6 bases). The CDR3 covers 17 residues. The germline CDR1 and CDR2 sequences are LGHNA and YNFKEQ. V was cut by 2 bases and J by 4 bases, with 18 bases left in between.

This rearrangement joins TRBV2 to TRBJ1-1; TRBD1 aligns across 8 bases. V lost 3 bases, J lost 5 bases, and 5 bases stayed unmatched. The germline CDR1 and CDR2 sequences are SNHLY and FYNNEI. This CDR3 has 14 residues. The CDR3 DNA reads as TGTGCCAGCAGTGACCCCAGGGGGCTTACTGAAGCTTTCTTT. Translation: CASSDPRGLTEAFF.

The chain couples TRBV28 to TRBJ2-6; a possible D gene is TRBD1 (6 bases). This CDR3 has 16 residues. Per the germline V gene, CDR1 is MDHEN and CDR2 is SYDVKM. Between the trimmed V and J ends, which lost 6 bases and 0 bases, there was a span of 12 bases. CDR3 sequence: CASRNTGFSGANVLTF. The CDR3 nucleotides read TGTGCCAGCAGGAACACAGGGTTCTCTGGGGCCAACGTCCTGACTTTC.

The V call is TRBV11-2, the J call TRBJ2-3; D not certain. This CDR3 comprises 14 residues. CDR1 and CDR2 from the germline V gene are SGHAT and FQNNGV. V was trimmed by 3 bases and J by 0 bases, leaving 7 bases between them. The CDR3 here is CASSLITSTDTQYF. DNA of the CDR3: TGTGCCAGCAGCTTGATAACTAGCACAGATACGCAGTATTTT.

The V call is TRBV29-1, the J call TRBJ2-4; D not resolved. CDR3 length: 12 amino acids. V was trimmed by 0 bases and J by 12 bases, leaving 12 bases between them. Germline values: CDR1 SQVTM, CDR2 ANQGSEA. The CDR3 coding sequence is TGCAGCGTTGAAGATTGGGGTGCGAATCAGTACTTC. Its translation is CSVEDWGANQYF.

The chain employs TRBV15 and TRBJ1-3; D is uncertain. The CDR3 consists of 13 residues. From germline, CDR1 is LNHNV and CDR2 YYDKDF (reference sequence). Trimming took 3 bases from V and 3 from J, leaving 6 bases between them. The CDR3 DNA is TGTGCCACCAGCAGCAGGAGTGGAAACACCATATATTTT. Amino acids: CATSSRSGNTIYF. Complete variable domain (other parts from reference TRBV15 and TRBJ1-3): DAMVIQNPRYQVTQFGKPVTLSCSQTLNHNVMYWYQQKSSQAPKLLFHYYDKDFNNEADTPDNFQSRRPNTSFCFLDIRSPGLGDTAMYLCATSSRSGNTIYFGEGSWLTVV.

This clone is a singleton in its sample. Other DNA sequences in the same sample also yield this CDR3. The chain uses TRBV28 and TRBJ2-7; D gene unclear. Per the germline V gene, CDR1 is MDHEN and CDR2 is SYDVKM. V dropped 2 bases and J dropped 1 base, with 6 bases sitting between them. This CDR3 is built from 13 residues. This CDR3 is CASSLGGSYEQYF. The CDR3 DNA sequence: TGTGCCAGCAGTTTAGGCGGTTCCTACGAGCAGTACTTC.